The table lists the clone carrying this T cell receptor beta chain with a count of one. Its antigen is unidentified. This specimen belongs to a study of neoadjuvant nivolumab and ipilimumab in lung cancer. Findings and limits, study-wide: TCR sequencing covered a small number of samples.

CDR1 is SGHAT and CDR2 is FQNNGV in the germline V gene. The CDR3 loop spans 17 amino acids. The trim removed 2 bases at V and 5 bases at J, leaving 8 bases unmatched. The repertoire was sequenced with immunoSEQ multiplex PCR; TCRdb's copy has only in-frame clones and lacks some. The profile shows 30,000 or so clones, about 92% of them singletons. This receptor was taken from an adult with non-small cell lung cancer. This specimen was peripheral blood, taken after neoadjuvant nivolumab, alone or with ipilimumab, at or shortly before surgery. V gene TRBV11-2 combines with J gene TRBJ2-3; 12 bases line up with TRBD2. The CDR3 here is CASSLPLAGGRGDTQYF. CDR3 in DNA: TGTGCCAGCAGCTTACCCCTAGCGGGAGGGCGGGGAGATACGCAGTATTTT.